The 27 T cell receptor beta chains in this list originate from one sample, sequenced in a study of cytomegalovirus exposure and HLA in healthy donors. 13 Jbeta primers and 60 Vbeta primers were used for the PCR. The data were produced by immunoSEQ multiplex PCR, yet TCRdb's version contains in-frame clones alone and is incomplete. The sample has 150,000 or so clones; approximately 80% are singletons. Sequencing used PBMCs. The origin of the receptors is a woman aged 45 to 65 in good health and CMV-seropositive.

This clone was observed a handful of times. V is TRBV7-2 and J is TRBJ2-2, with 9 bases that match TRBD1. This CDR3 region has 17 residues. The V segment lost 6 bases and the J segment 1 base; nucleotides outside the gene matches: 9. CDR1 is SGHTA and CDR2 is FQGNSA in the germline V gene. As DNA, the CDR3 is TGTGCCAGCAGGATCGGCCCGGGACAGGGGAACACCGGGGAGCTGTTTTTT. As protein: CASRIGPGQGNTGELFF.

This sequence joins TRBV6-6 and TRBJ1-1; 7 bases align to TRBD1. Per germline, CDR1 MNHNY and CDR2 SVGAGI (reference sequence). CDR3 length equals 15 residues. V lost 5 bases and J lost 6; bases outside the gene matches: 12. The CDR3 spells CASSRGQASVPEAFF. CDR3 DNA: TGTGCCAGCAGTCGAGGACAGGCGAGTGTCCCTGAAGCTTTCTTT.

This chain joins TRBV7-2 and TRBJ2-2, with TRBD2 identical over 9 bases. Germline assignment: CDR1 SGHTA and CDR2 FQGNSA. J was trimmed by 8 bases and V by 5 bases; bases with no gene match: 9. This CDR3 is 15 amino acids long. The CDR3 DNA is TGTGCCAGCAGCCTCGCGGGAGGGACAGAGGGGGAGCTGTTTTTT. It translates to CASSLAGGTEGELFF.

This clone showed up just a few times. The chain couples TRBV7-6 to TRBJ2-7, with TRBD1 matching over 8 bases. After removal of 5 bases from V and 5 bases from J, the junction contained 8 bases not matched to a gene. Germline CDR1 reads SGHVS; CDR2 reads FNYEAQ. The CDR3 runs 14 residues. The CDR3, as DNA: TGTGCCAGCAGCCACCGGGACAGGCCGAACGAGCAGTACTTC. This translates into CASSHRDRPNEQYF.

A note on this clone: Relative to the germline gene, one junction end is altered; a read error may explain this. The chain carries TRBV7-9 and TRBJ1-2, with D unclear. The CDR3 loop spans 13 amino acids. Per germline, CDR1 SEHNR and CDR2 FQNEAQ (reference sequence). The CDR3 sequence is CASSPGSHYGYTF. The CDR3 DNA reads as TGTGCCAGCAGCCCCGGGTCCCACTACGGCTACACCTTC.

The rearrangement links TRBV30 to TRBJ1-1, with D perhaps TRBD1 (5 bases). Germline V gives CDR1 GTSNPN, CDR2 SVGIG (reference sequence). Between the trimmed V and J ends, which lost 3 bases and 3 bases, there was a span of 14 bases. The CDR3 has 14 amino acids. The CDR3 DNA reads as TGTGCCTGGAGCATCCCGGGGGAGTACACTGAAGCTTTCTTT. Its protein is CAWSIPGEYTEAFF. The complete variable domain, with remaining parts taken from reference TRBV30 and TRBJ1-1, reads SQTIHQWPATLVQPVGSPLSLECTVEGTSNPNLYWYRQAAGRGLQLLFYSVGIGQISSEVPQNLSASRPQDRQFILSSKKLLLSDSGFYLCAWSIPGEYTEAFFGQGTRLTVV.

V gene TRBV6-5 combines with J gene TRBJ1-1; D not certain. The CDR3 is 16 residues long. Per the germline V gene, CDR1 is MNHEY and CDR2 is SVGAGI. V lost 0 bases and J lost 7, with 18 bases in between. The CDR3 protein is CASSYSVGRLSGEAFF. The CDR3 bases are TGTGCCAGCAGTTACTCGGTCGGCAGGCTGAGTGGTGAAGCTTTCTTT.

The chain recombines TRBV16 with TRBJ1-1; no definite D call. This CDR3 has 14 amino acids. Trimming removed 3 bases at V and 3 bases at J, with 11 bases between. Germline V gene sequence: CDR1 KGHSY, CDR2 FQNENV. CDR3 DNA sequence: TGTGCCAGCAGCCATTCCGACACCCACACTGAAGCTTTCTTT. This codes for CASSHSDTHTEAFF.

V is TRBV28 and J is TRBJ2-1; unclear D gene. The V and J ends lost 6 bases and 0 bases respectively, with 15 bases between them. Germline V lookup: CDR1 MDHEN, CDR2 SYDVKM. CDR3 size: 16 residues. CDR3 region: CASSLNDWSSYNEQFF. CDR3 bases: TGTGCCAGCAGCCTCAATGACTGGAGCTCCTACAATGAGCAGTTCTTC.

This chain uses TRBV2 with TRBJ2-7; 9 positions match TRBD2. V lost 8 bases, J lost 0 bases, and 5 bases stayed unmatched. Germline lookup yields CDR1 SNHLY and CDR2 FYNNEI. This CDR3 spans 14 amino acids. CDR3: CASSGLASSYEQYF. The CDR3 DNA sequence: TGTGCCAGCTCGGGACTAGCTAGCTCCTACGAGCAGTACTTC.

This clone was found once. The rearrangement links TRBV7-2 to TRBJ2-5, with D perhaps matching TRBD1 (6 bases). The J call may not be correct, given that the DNA end is closer to TRBJ2-7. Per the germline V gene, CDR1 is SGHTA and CDR2 is FQGNSA. The CDR3 spans 14 residues. The DNA for the CDR3 is TGTGCCAGCAGCTTTTCCCCAGGGGTCTACGAGCAGTACTTC. Protein sequence: CASSFSPGVYEQYF.

The chain recombines TRBV28 with TRBJ2-3; TRBD2 matches 13 bases. V lost 5 bases and J lost 1; bases outside the gene matches: 15. Germline V gene data show CDR1 as MDHEN and CDR2 as SYDVKM. The CDR3 sequence is 20 residues long. The CDR3 spells CASSTNGLAGASYGTDTQYF. CDR3 nucleotide sequence: TGTGCCAGCAGTACTAACGGACTAGCGGGAGCAAGCTACGGCACAGATACGCAGTATTTT.

The chain couples TRBV10-1 to TRBJ2-4, with 7 positions matching TRBD2. Germline V lookup: CDR1 WNHNN, CDR2 SYGVQD (reference sequence). The CDR3 is 14 residues long. V dropped 3 bases and J dropped 4; count of bases not matched to a gene: 3. The CDR3 sequence is CASSEGRGKNIQYF. The CDR3 DNA is TGCGCCAGCAGTGAAGGGCGGGGGAAAAACATTCAGTACTTC.

This clone was seen only once. V usage is TRBV2 and J usage is TRBJ1-4, with no clear D. Germline assignment: CDR1 SNHLY and CDR2 FYNNEI. The CDR3 is made up of 14 amino acids. The germline V and J ends were trimmed by 6 bases and 4 bases, with 12 bases remaining between them. The CDR3 here is CASSGGPYNEKLFF. CDR3 coding DNA: TGTGCCAGCAGCGGCGGGCCTTATAATGAAAAACTGTTTTTT. Drawing the rest from reference TRBV2 and TRBJ1-4, the complete variable domain is EPEVTQTPSHQVTQMGQEVILRCVPISNHLYFYWYRQILGQKVEFLVSFYNNEISEKSEIFDDQFSVERPDGSNFTLKIRSTKLEDSAMYFCASSGGPYNEKLFFGSGTQLSVL.

The chain combines TRBV30 with TRBJ2-5, with TRBD2 identical over 8 bases. The tail of the sequence fits TRBJ2-7 better, so the J call may be wrong. The CDR3 has 14 amino acids. Germline values: CDR1 GTSNPN, CDR2 SVGIG (reference sequence). For the CDR3, the DNA is TGTGCCTGGAGTTTGGGGCGGGGGGTTTACGAGCAGTACTTC. Translating it yields CAWSLGRGVYEQYF.

The chain joins TRBV7-9 to TRBJ1-6, with D possibly TRBD1 on 5 matching bases. This CDR3 has 14 amino acids. V was trimmed by 1 base and J by 9 bases, leaving 10 bases between them. Germline CDR1 SEHNR, CDR2 FQNEAQ (reference sequence). The CDR3 nucleotides are TGTGCCAGCAGCTTAGTTCAGCAGGGTTCACCCCTCCACTTT. Translating it yields CASSLVQQGSPLHF.

The chain employs TRBV18 and TRBJ2-1; TRBD1 aligns across 7 bases. The CDR3 sequence is 17 residues long. Trimming removed 5 bases from V and 1 base from J; junction bases left unmatched: 11. Per germline, CDR1 KGHSH and CDR2 LQKENI. Here the CDR3 reads CASSSTDRASSYNEQFF. CDR3 DNA sequence: TGTGCCAGCTCATCAACCGACAGGGCAAGTTCCTACAATGAGCAGTTCTTC.

This clone was seen a few times. The rearrangement links TRBV2 to TRBJ1-4, with 7 bases matching TRBD1. Germline V gives CDR1 SNHLY, CDR2 FYNNEI. V shed 5 bases and J 6 bases; nucleotides not matched to a gene: 6. The CDR3 has 14 amino acids. The CDR3, as DNA: TGTGCCAGCAGTCCCGGCAGGGGGTATGAAAAACTGTTTTTT. Translation: CASSPGRGYEKLFF.

J is TRBJ1-2 and V is TRBV7-8; D is unclear. Deletions cut 3 bases from V and 4 bases from J, with 15 bases between. Looked up from germline, CDR1 is SGHVS and CDR2 is FQNEAQ. The CDR3 totals 15 residues. The CDR3 here is CASSLREGLGYGYTF. As DNA, the CDR3 is TGTGCCAGCAGCTTGAGGGAAGGCCTTGGCTATGGCTACACCTTC.

The rearrangement links TRBV7-9 to TRBJ2-7; 7 nucleotides match TRBD1. This CDR3 has 15 residues. Germline CDR1 SEHNR, CDR2 FQNEAQ (reference sequence). With 5 bases clipped from V and 5 bases from J, the junction kept 12 bases outside the gene matches. This chain's CDR3 is CASSPNTGTVNEQYF. The CDR3 region has the DNA TGTGCCAGCAGCCCGAATACCGGGACAGTGAACGAGCAGTACTTC.

This chain connects TRBV11-3 to TRBJ2-7; no definite D call. V was pared by 4 bases and J by 3 bases, with 13 bases between. Per germline, CDR1 SGHNT and CDR2 YENEEA. The CDR3 extends over 14 amino acids. The CDR3 loop reads CASSSLTYNYEQYF. The CDR3 DNA reads as TGTGCCAGCAGCTCGCTGACTTATAACTACGAGCAGTACTTC.

V usage is TRBV2 and J usage is TRBJ2-7; a possible D gene is TRBD2 (5 bases). The CDR3 loop spans 13 amino acids. The V gene's germline CDR1 is SNHLY and CDR2 FYNNEI. V lost 8 bases and J 4 bases, leaving 15 bases between the germline ends. The CDR3 nucleotides are TGTGCCAGCGGAAGTCGGGATCTTTACGAGCAGTACTTC. Amino acids: CASGSRDLYEQYF. The full variable domain, completed using reference TRBV2 and TRBJ2-7, is EPEVTQTPSHQVTQMGQEVILRCVPISNHLYFYWYRQILGQKVEFLVSFYNNEISEKSEIFDDQFSVERPDGSNFTLKIRSTKLEDSAMYFCASGSRDLYEQYFGPGTRLTVT.

This rearrangement joins TRBV30 to TRBJ1-1; D is possibly TRBD1 (5 bases). The CDR3 is made up of 14 amino acids. CDR1 is GTSNPN and CDR2 is SVGIG in the germline V gene (reference sequence). V shed 0 bases and J shed 5 bases, with 13 bases lying between them. The CDR3 loop reads CAWSVGGARTEAFF. CDR3 nucleotides: TGTGCCTGGAGTGTCGGAGGGGCGCGGACTGAAGCTTTCTTT.

The chain couples TRBV4-3 to TRBJ1-1, with a tentative D call TRBD1 (5 bases). The germline V and J ends were trimmed by 0 bases and 1 base, with 9 bases remaining between them. This CDR3 has 15 residues. From germline, CDR1 is LGHNA and CDR2 YSLEER. The CDR3 here is CASSQDRGGNTEAFF. DNA of the CDR3: TGCGCCAGCAGCCAAGATAGGGGCGGGAACACTGAAGCTTTCTTT.

The chain combines TRBV28 with TRBJ2-1, with D unresolved. From germline, CDR1 is MDHEN and CDR2 SYDVKM. CDR3 length: 12 amino acids. Deletions cut 6 bases from V and 3 bases from J, with 6 bases between. DNA for the CDR3: TGTGCCAGCAGGCAGGTCTACAATGAGCAGTTCTTC. This encodes CASRQVYNEQFF. Filled out from reference TRBV28 and TRBJ2-1, the complete variable domain reads DVKVTQSSRYLVKRTGEKVFLECVQDMDHENMFWYRQDPGLGLRLIYFSYDVKMKEKGDIPEGYSVSREKKERFSLILESASTNQTSMYLCASRQVYNEQFFGPGTRLTVL.

The V and J genes are TRBV7-2 and TRBJ2-1, with D possibly TRBD2 on 5 matching bases. Germline V gene lookup returns CDR1 SGHTA and CDR2 FQGNSA. CDR3 length: 16 amino acids. Trimming took off 5 bases at V and 0 bases at J, with 14 bases between the two ends. CDR3 sequence (DNA): TGTGCCAGCAGCCCGAGGATGGCGGGCTCCTACAATGAGCAGTTCTTC. This codes for CASSPRMAGSYNEQFF.

This clone turned up a few times. The chain links TRBV6-6 to TRBJ2-7; maybe TRBD2 (6 bases). CDR1 and CDR2 (germline): MNHNY, SVGAGI (reference sequence). CDR3 length: 13 residues. Trimming cost V 0 bases and J 5 bases, with 8 bases left between them. The DNA of the CDR3 is TGTGCCAGCAGTTACTCTGAGCGGGACGAGCAGTACTTC. This encodes CASSYSERDEQYF.